The 3 T cell receptor beta chains below all came from one sample that was sequenced in a study of T cell responses to AZD1222 COVID-19 vaccine. TCRdb's table, derived via immunoSEQ multiplex PCR, lists solely in-frame clones and lacks some. Altogether about 100,000 clones are present, about 88% being singletons, with the ten largest covering about 1.8%. The material sequenced was peripheral blood, taken on day 0 of AZD1222 vaccination. Receptor source: an adult in good health.

The rearrangement links TRBV9 to TRBJ2-1; 7 bases agree with TRBD1. Germline assignment: CDR1 SGDLS and CDR2 YYNGEE. V lost 3 bases to trimming and J lost 0 bases; unmatched junction nucleotides: 0. The CDR3 runs 14 residues. The CDR3 DNA sequence: TGTGCCAGCAGCGGGACAGGCTCCTACAATGAGCAGTTCTTC. This codes for CASSGTGSYNEQFF. Full variable domain (outside the CDR3, taken from reference TRBV9 and TRBJ2-1): DSGVTQTPKHLITATGQRVTLRCSPRSGDLSVYWYQQSLDQGLQFLIQYYNGEERAKGNILERFSAQQFPDLHSELNLSSLELGDSALYFCASSGTGSYNEQFFGPGTRLTVL.

The chain combines TRBV15 with TRBJ2-6; D is unclear. Trimming removed 5 bases at V and 0 bases at J, with 8 bases between. The CDR3 is 15 residues long. Germline assignment: CDR1 LNHNV and CDR2 YYDKDF (reference sequence). DNA for the CDR3: TGTGCCACCAGCGCCCTGAGCTCTGGGGCCAACGTCCTGACTTTC. Protein sequence: CATSALSSGANVLTF.

The chain joins TRBV27 to TRBJ2-7, with TRBD1 matching over 7 bases. Germline V gives CDR1 MNHEY, CDR2 SMNVEV (reference sequence). This CDR3 is built from 14 residues. J lost 5 bases, V lost 2 bases, and 6 bases had no gene match. The CDR3 bases are TGTGCCAGCAGTTTAAGACAGGGCTTCCACGAGCAGTACTTC. Its protein product is CASSLRQGFHEQYF.